This T cell receptor beta chain was recovered during a study of shared clonotypes between healthy human individuals. Study outcomes and limitations: Sampling covered nothing but blood. Tissue TCR repertoires likely differ from those found in blood. Larger estimated richness was generally recorded for naive subsets relative to memory subsets. In having few donors, the study represented limited genetic and exposure-history diversity.

Clones were read by immunoSEQ multiplex PCR, and TCRdb kept only the in-frame ones, dropping some. The profile covers about 1 million clones, with approximately 68% appearing a single time and 1.5% taken by the ten largest. Germline V gene data show CDR1 as SGDLS and CDR2 as YYNGEE. This CDR3 comprises 14 residues. The ends were cut back, 4 bases at V and 4 bases at J, with 11 bases in the middle. This clone was counted a few times. Its matching antigen is unknown. The TCR was taken from a man in his late teens or twenties in good health. The sample comprised memory CD4+ T cells sorted from blood. Documented subset: CD45RA-negative fraction. The rearrangement joins TRBV9 to TRBJ2-2, with D possibly being TRBD1 or TRBD2 (5 bases each). CDR3 loop: CASSPHGTTGELFF. CDR3 bases: TGTGCCAGCAGCCCCCACGGGACCACCGGGGAGCTGTTTTTT.